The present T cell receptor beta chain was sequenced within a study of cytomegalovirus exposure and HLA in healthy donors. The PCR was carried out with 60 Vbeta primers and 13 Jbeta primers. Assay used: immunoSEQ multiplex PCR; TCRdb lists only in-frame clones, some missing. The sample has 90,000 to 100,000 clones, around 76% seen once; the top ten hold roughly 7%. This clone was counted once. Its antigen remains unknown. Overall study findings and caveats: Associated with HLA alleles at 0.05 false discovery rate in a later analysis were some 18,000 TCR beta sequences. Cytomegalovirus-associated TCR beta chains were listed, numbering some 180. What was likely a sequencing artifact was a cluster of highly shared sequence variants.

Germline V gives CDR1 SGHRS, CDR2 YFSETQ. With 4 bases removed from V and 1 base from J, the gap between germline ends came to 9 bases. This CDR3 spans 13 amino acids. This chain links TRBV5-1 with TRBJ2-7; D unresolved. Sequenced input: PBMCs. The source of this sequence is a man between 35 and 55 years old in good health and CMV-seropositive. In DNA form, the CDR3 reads TGCGCCAGCAGCCCGACACCTTCCTACGAGCAGTACTTC. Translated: CASSPTPSYEQYF.